The clone carrying this TCR beta chain was observed at least ten times. Sequencing used immunoSEQ multiplex PCR; TCRdb keeps in-frame clones, though not all of them. Of around 60,000 clones in the sample, 57% were seen once. The sample originates from a study of cytotoxic CD8 clonotypes in ibrutinib-treated CLL. This receptor was identified in a human donor with chronic lymphocytic leukemia. Specimen: PBMCs, collected after 12 months of ibrutinib treatment.

CDR3 loop: CASSLAETQYF. The CDR3 DNA reads TGCGCCAGCAGCTTGGCAGAGACCCAGTACTTC. This chain joins TRBV5-1 and TRBJ2-5; D call uncertain. CDR3 length: 11 amino acids. Germline values: CDR1 SGHRS, CDR2 YFSETQ. Trimming took 0 bases from V and 4 from J, leaving 1 base between them.